These T cell receptor beta chains were read from a single sample in a study of blood T cell repertoires in COVID-19. Method: immunoSEQ multiplex PCR; TCRdb's copy keeps in-frame clones and lacks some. Of about 130,000 clones in the sample, about 85% were seen once. Sequenced: peripheral blood. The source of these receptors is a man between 65 and 85 years old with acute or convalescent COVID-19. Each CDR3 is given with its conserved first and last residue. The order of the fields is CDR3 length, J gene, V gene, D gene, clone size, CDR3 protein, CDR3 DNA. D genes are given only for firm matches. A clone size is listed for some rows: how often the clone was seen (once, few, many), or a class if it is expanded.

13	TRBJ1-2	TRBV7-2	-	-	CASSNEGNYGYTF	TGTGCCAGCAGCAACGAGGGTAACTATGGCTACACCTTC
15	TRBJ1-4	TRBV21-1	-	-	CASRQAGARHEKLFF	TGTGCCAGCAGGCAAGCGGGGGCCCGGCATGAAAAACTGTTTTTT
14	TRBJ2-1	TRBV11-2	-	-	CASSLNPSNNEQFF	TGTGCCAGCAGCTTAAATCCTAGCAACAATGAGCAGTTCTTC
15	TRBJ2-3	TRBV18	-	once	CASSRAEGRGDTQYF	TGTGCCAGCTCCCGGGCGGAAGGCCGGGGAGATACGCAGTATTTT
16	TRBJ2-7	TRBV27	TRBD2	-	CASSSGLAGASHEQYF	TGTGCCAGCAGTTCCGGACTAGCGGGTGCTTCCCACGAGCAGTACTTC
15	TRBJ2-5	TRBV18	-	-	CASSKSSGLHETQYF	TGTGCCAGCTCAAAGTCTTCGGGACTCCATGAGACCCAGTACTTC
15	TRBJ1-1	TRBV12-5	TRBD1	-	CASDIRQGAVAEAFF	TGTGCTAGTGACATAAGACAGGGGGCAGTAGCTGAAGCTTTCTTT
10	TRBJ1-1	TRBV3-1/TRBV3-2	-	-	CASSRTMAFF	TGTGCCAGCAGCCGCACTATGGCTTTCTTT
17	TRBJ1-2	TRBV4-1	TRBD1	-	CASSQVQGSQGVGGYTF	TGCGCCAGCAGCCAAGTCCAGGGCTCACAGGGGGTGGGCGGCTACACCTTC
14	TRBJ1-1	TRBV6-5	-	few	CASSYGGPDSEAFF	TGTGCCAGCAGTTACGGCGGGCCGGACAGCGAAGCTTTCTTT
14	TRBJ1-4	TRBV19	-	-	CASSGQGTVPKLFF	TGTGCCAGTAGTGGGCAGGGGACCGTCCCAAAACTGTTTTTT
16	TRBJ2-5	TRBV2	-	-	CASRVAGGAFQETQYF	TGTGCCAGCAGAGTTGCTGGGGGGGCCTTCCAAGAGACCCAGTACTTC
16	TRBJ2-3	TRBV11-2	TRBD2	-	CASSLTSGGSTDTQYF	TGTGCCAGCAGCTTGACTAGCGGGGGCTCCACAGATACGCAGTATTTT
15	TRBJ2-3	TRBV5-1	TRBD1	-	CASSWRQGSTDTQYF	TGCGCCAGCAGCTGGCGACAGGGGAGCACAGATACGCAGTATTTT
16	TRBJ1-6	TRBV20-1	-	-	CSASARGRTYNSPLHF	TGCAGTGCTAGTGCCAGGGGCAGGACCTATAATTCACCCCTCCACTTT
15	TRBJ2-5	TRBV2	TRBD2	-	CASRAGLAGGQTQYF	TGTGCCAGCAGGGCTGGACTAGCGGGGGGGCAGACCCAGTACTTC
14	TRBJ1-1	TRBV5-1	-	few	CASNPTTANTEAFF	TGCGCCAGCAACCCGACCACAGCGAACACTGAAGCTTTCTTT
12	TRBJ2-5	TRBV6-5	-	-	CATRGNQETQYF	TGTGCCACCCGGGGAAATCAAGAGACCCAGTACTTC
15	TRBJ2-3	TRBV19	TRBD2	-	CASSIRRGGTDTQYF	TGTGCCAGTAGTATACGGCGGGGGGGCACAGATACGCAGTATTTT
14	TRBJ1-2	TRBV5-1	TRBD1	-	CASSLARTGDGYTF	TGCGCCAGCAGCTTGGCGAGGACAGGGGATGGCTACACCTTC
15	TRBJ2-4	TRBV4-1	-	once	CASSQVSGERQRQYF	TGCGCCAGCAGCCAAGTGTCGGGTGAGCGTCAGAGACAGTACTTC
15	TRBJ2-7	TRBV5-1	TRBD1	-	CASSMSGQGDREQYF	TGCGCCAGCAGCATGTCGGGACAGGGCGATCGCGAGCAGTACTTC
11	TRBJ2-7	TRBV27	-	-	CASSSRGNTYF	TGTGCCAGCAGTTCCCGGGGGAATACGTACTTC
14	TRBJ2-7	TRBV11-2	-	-	CASSLAGPPDEQYF	TGTGCCAGCAGCTTAGCGGGTCCGCCCGACGAGCAGTACTTC
14	TRBJ2-7	TRBV5-1	TRBD1	-	CASSYGTGRYEQYF	TGCGCCAGCAGCTATGGGACAGGGAGATACGAGCAGTACTTC
13	TRBJ2-3	TRBV7-9	TRBD1	-	CASSPRTGDTQYF	TGTGCCAGCAGCCCGAGGACAGGAGATACGCAGTATTTT